Listed here are 18 T cell receptor beta chains from one sample, sequenced in a study of shared clonotypes between healthy human individuals. Here immunoSEQ multiplex PCR was the method, and the copy in TCRdb shows in-frame clones only, minus some. The data contain some 650,000 clones, 97% of them seen just once; the ten biggest clones take up roughly 0.055%. Material: naive CD4+ T cells sorted from blood. The sample's subset: CD45RA+ positively selected. The receptor source for this set is a woman younger than 45 in good health.

The V gene is TRBV2, the J gene TRBJ1-5, with 7 bases that match TRBD1. The germline V gene has CDR1 SNHLY and CDR2 FYNNEI. The CDR3 sequence is 14 residues long. V shed 6 bases, J shed 7 bases, and the junction held 9 bases outside the gene matches. CDR3 amino acids: CASSQNRGDQPQHF. DNA of the CDR3: TGTGCCAGCAGCCAAAACAGGGGAGACCAGCCCCAGCATTTT.

V usage is TRBV28 and J usage is TRBJ2-7, with 8 bases aligning to TRBD1. The CDR3 is made up of 15 amino acids. The V and J ends lost 8 bases and 3 bases, in that order; junction bases with no gene match: 12. Germline CDR1 is MDHEN and CDR2 is SYDVKM. DNA of the CDR3: TGTGCCAGCGGCCCAACGACAGGGGCAAACTACGAGCAGTACTTC. Translating gives CASGPTTGANYEQYF.

V is TRBV30 and J is TRBJ2-3, with 11 bases aligning to TRBD2. After removal of 0 bases from V and 3 bases from J, the junction contained 5 bases not matched to a gene. Looked up from germline, CDR1 is GTSNPN and CDR2 is SVGIG (reference sequence). The length of the CDR3 is 16 residues. In nucleotides, the CDR3 is TGTGCCTGGAGTGTACAGCGACTAGCGGGAACAGATACGCAGTATTTT. Its translation: CAWSVQRLAGTDTQYF.

The chain is built from TRBV14 and TRBJ2-7; no clear D gene. The CDR3 sequence is 15 residues long. Trimming cost V 1 base and J 3 bases, with 13 bases left between them. Germline-derived CDR1 and CDR2 are SGHDN and FVKESK. CDR3 protein: CASSQGGRRIYEQYF. DNA of the CDR3: TGTGCCAGCAGCCAAGGTGGTCGACGGATCTACGAGCAGTACTTC.

This rearrangement joins TRBV10-2 to TRBJ1-5; D is perhaps TRBD1 (6 bases). The germline V gene encodes CDR1 WSHSY and CDR2 SAAADI. The CDR3 is made up of 13 amino acids. V was trimmed by 8 bases and J by 9 bases, leaving 17 bases between them. The CDR3 DNA follows: TGCGCCAGCTCAGGACAGCAAGACCGGCCCCAGCATTTT. It codes for CASSGQQDRPQHF.

About this clone itself: Other nucleotide sequences in the sample specify the same CDR3. J is TRBJ2-5 and V is TRBV7-2, with TRBD2 as a possible D gene (5 bases). V gave up 2 bases and J gave up 5 bases, with 9 bases separating them. Germline V gene sequence: CDR1 SGHTA, CDR2 FQGNSA. The CDR3 contains 13 residues. The CDR3 region is CASSLSGLETQYF. The DNA for the CDR3 is TGTGCCAGCAGCTTAAGCGGTTTGGAGACCCAGTACTTC.

The chain couples TRBV28 to TRBJ2-5, with 9 bases identical to TRBD2. Germline CDR1 is MDHEN and CDR2 is SYDVKM. The V gene end was trimmed by 2 bases and the J gene end by 5 bases; junction bases not matched to a gene: 9. CDR3 length equals 16 residues. This chain's CDR3 is CASSLGVAGGRETQYF. The CDR3 DNA is TGTGCCAGCAGTTTAGGGGTCGCGGGAGGGAGGGAGACCCAGTACTTC.

This clone was recorded only once. Written as DNA, the CDR3 is TGTGCCGCCCGTACCCCGGGACAGGGCGATTCACCCCTCCACTTT. Translating it yields CAARTPGQGDSPLHF. The chain has TRBV6-6 and TRBJ1-6, with 9 bases aligning to TRBD1. The germline V gene has CDR1 MNHNY and CDR2 SVGAGI (reference sequence). This CDR3 spans 15 amino acids. V gave up 11 bases and J gave up 8 bases; unmatched junction bases: 13.

The chain is built from TRBV7-8 and TRBJ2-3; D could derive from TRBD1 or TRBD2 (5 bases each). This CDR3 has 14 residues. The V gene lost 7 bases and the J gene lost 2 bases, with 13 bases spanning the gap. The germline CDR1 and CDR2 sequences are SGHVS and FQNEAQ. In DNA form, the CDR3 reads TGTGCCAGCACCTACGGGGCCTACACAGATACGCAGTATTTT. Encoded protein: CASTYGAYTDTQYF.

The DNA of the CDR3 is TGTGCCAGCAGCATTCAGGGGGCGCTTAGGGAAGCTTTCTTT. Translated, it gives CASSIQGALREAFF. The gene calls are TRBV5-4 and TRBJ1-1; 8 nucleotides match TRBD1. The CDR3 spans 14 residues. With 4 bases clipped from V and 8 bases from J, the junction kept 10 bases outside the gene matches. Germline assignment: CDR1 SGHNT and CDR2 YYREEE (reference sequence).

The rearrangement uses TRBV7-9 and TRBJ2-3, with D tentatively TRBD2 (7 bases). CDR1 SEHNR and CDR2 FQNEAQ come from the germline V gene (reference sequence). Between the trimmed V and J ends, which lost 5 bases and 1 base, there was a span of 16 bases. This CDR3 region has 16 residues. Here the CDR3 DNA reads TGTGCCAGCAGCCGTGGGGGGGCTAGCGGCACAGATACGCAGTATTTT. Translating it yields CASSRGGASGTDTQYF.

The chain has TRBV18 and TRBJ2-7; TRBD2 might be the D (6 bases). V lost 3 bases to trimming and J lost 4 bases, with 19 bases between them. The CDR3 totals 16 residues. CDR1 and CDR2 (germline): KGHSH, LQKENI. This CDR3 reads CASSPWGIAVNYEQYF. Written as DNA, the CDR3 is TGTGCCAGCTCACCTTGGGGAATAGCGGTAAATTACGAGCAGTACTTC.

This clone came up once. The chain joins TRBV19 to TRBJ2-7, with D tentatively TRBD1 (5 bases). The CDR3 is 11 residues long. CDR1 and CDR2 from the germline V gene are LNHDA and SQIVND (reference sequence). V gave up 5 bases and J gave up 3 bases, with 5 bases separating them. The CDR3 loop reads CASSQGYEQYF. In nucleotides, the CDR3 is TGTGCCAGTAGTCAGGGCTACGAGCAGTACTTC.

The chain joins TRBV2 to TRBJ1-3; unclear D gene. Germline assignment: CDR1 SNHLY and CDR2 FYNNEI. Trimming left V 8 bases short and J 6 bases short, with 8 bases between. The CDR3 sequence is 11 residues long. CDR3 nucleotide sequence: TGTGCCAGCGCTCCCCAAAACACCATATATTTT. Its translation is CASAPQNTIYF. Together with reference TRBV2 and TRBJ1-3, the CDR3 gives the full variable domain: EPEVTQTPSHQVTQMGQEVILRCVPISNHLYFYWYRQILGQKVEFLVSFYNNEISEKSEIFDDQFSVERPDGSNFTLKIRSTKLEDSAMYFCASAPQNTIYFGEGSWLTVV.

This chain connects TRBV28 to TRBJ2-3; possibly TRBD1 for D (6 bases). Germline values: CDR1 MDHEN, CDR2 SYDVKM. The CDR3 has 15 amino acids. Trimming pared 2 bases from V and 4 bases from J, leaving 13 bases between. For the CDR3, the DNA is TGTGCCAGCAGTTTAACCCAGGGGATAGCAGATACGCAGTATTTT. This codes for CASSLTQGIADTQYF. The full variable domain, completed using reference TRBV28 and TRBJ2-3, is DVKVTQSSRYLVKRTGEKVFLECVQDMDHENMFWYRQDPGLGLRLIYFSYDVKMKEKGDIPEGYSVSREKKERFSLILESASTNQTSMYLCASSLTQGIADTQYFGPGTRLTVL.

The J gene is TRBJ1-1, the V gene TRBV2; D gene uncertain. Germline-derived CDR1 and CDR2 are SNHLY and FYNNEI. V was cut by 2 bases and J by 7 bases, with 11 bases left in between. The CDR3 covers 13 residues. The CDR3 region has the DNA TGTGCCAGCAGTGAACTCCCTGCAATTGAAGCTTTCTTT. It is translated as CASSELPAIEAFF.

This clone occurred once. The rearrangement joins TRBV5-1 to TRBJ2-7; no clear D. The germline V and J ends were trimmed by 4 bases and 0 bases, with 8 bases remaining between them. The germline gives CDR1 SGHRS, CDR2 YFSETQ. The CDR3 sequence is 13 residues long. CDR3 protein: CASSPLSSYEQYF. The DNA of the CDR3 is TGCGCCAGCAGCCCCCTCAGCTCCTACGAGCAGTACTTC.

This sequence joins TRBV28 and TRBJ2-7; D possibly corresponds to TRBD2 (5 bases). Germline CDR1 is MDHEN and CDR2 is SYDVKM. The length of the CDR3 is 13 residues. Trimming removed 7 bases at V and 6 bases at J, with 16 bases between. DNA of the CDR3: TGTGCCAGCAACTCGCGGGCCCGAGGCGAGCAGTACTTC. Translating gives CASNSRARGEQYF.